These 19 T cell receptor beta chains were sequenced from one sample in a study of cytomegalovirus exposure and HLA in healthy donors. It was with 60 Vbeta and 13 Jbeta primers that the PCR ran. Generated by immunoSEQ multiplex PCR, the TCRdb table keeps only in-frame clones and is missing some. The sample carries roughly 52,000 clones, roughly 60% recorded once. Input material: PBMCs. The receptor source for this set is a human donor in good health.

This clone came up a few times. The rearrangement joins TRBV5-4 to TRBJ2-7; tentatively, D is TRBD1 (6 bases). The germline CDR1 and CDR2 sequences are SGHNT and YYREEE (reference sequence). The V end lost 4 bases, the J end lost 0 bases, and 14 bases lay between the germline ends. CDR3 length: 15 residues. Here the CDR3 reads CASSGDRKSSYEQYF. CDR3 coding DNA: TGTGCCAGCAGCGGAGACAGGAAGAGCTCCTACGAGCAGTACTTC.

The J gene is TRBJ2-2, the V gene TRBV27; D possibly corresponds to TRBD1 (6 bases). Germline CDR1 and CDR2: MNHEY and SMNVEV (reference sequence). The CDR3 is 14 residues long. V lost 4 bases and J 7 bases, leaving 13 bases between the germline ends. CDR3 sequence reads: CASSSQRQVGELFF. The CDR3 DNA reads as TGTGCCAGCAGTTCCCAAAGACAGGTCGGGGAGCTGTTTTTT.

V usage is TRBV4-3 and J usage is TRBJ2-7, with 12 bases aligning to TRBD1. The V gene end was trimmed by 3 bases and the J gene end by 5 bases; junction bases not matched to a gene: 8. Germline CDR1 reads LGHNA; CDR2 reads YSLEER. The CDR3 is 16 residues long. Here the CDR3 reads CASSQAGDRGHNEQYF. CDR3 sequence (DNA): TGCGCCAGCAGCCAGGCTGGGGACAGGGGGCACAACGAGCAGTACTTC.

This chain uses TRBV9 with TRBJ1-5, with D unclear. CDR3 length: 15 amino acids. Germline V gene data show CDR1 as SGDLS and CDR2 as YYNGEE. The V end lost 0 bases, the J end lost 2 bases, and 9 bases lay between the germline ends. CDR3 coding DNA: TGTGCCAGCAGCGTAGGCGGCAGTGGCAATCAGCCCCAGCATTTT. Amino acids: CASSVGGSGNQPQHF.

About this clone itself: Other nucleotide sequences from this sample produce the same CDR3. CDR3 loop: CASSLEAQGTEAFF. The CDR3 DNA sequence: TGTGCCAGCAGCTTAGAAGCCCAGGGGACTGAAGCTTTCTTT. The chain couples TRBV7-6 to TRBJ1-1, with D maybe TRBD1 (6 bases). The ends were cut back, 1 base at V and 5 bases at J, with 11 bases in the middle. The CDR3 spans 14 residues. CDR1 and CDR2 (germline): SGHVS, FNYEAQ.

The rearrangement links TRBV13 to TRBJ1-6; no definite D call. This CDR3 contains 15 residues. Germline CDR1 is PRHDT and CDR2 is FYEKMQ (reference sequence). V lost 0 bases, J lost 5 bases, and 8 bases lay in between. The CDR3 loop reads CASSLGTLNNSPLHF. As DNA, the CDR3 is TGTGCCAGCAGCTTAGGGACACTGAATAATTCACCCCTCCACTTT. Variable domain in full (rest from reference TRBV13 and TRBJ1-6): AAGVIQSPRHLIKEKRETATLKCYPIPRHDTVYWYQQGPGQDPQFLISFYEKMQSDKGSIPDRFSAQQFSDYHSELNMSSLELGDSALYFCASSLGTLNNSPLHFGNGTRLTVT.

The chain recombines TRBV5-3 with TRBJ2-3; D is unresolved. TRBV5-3 is given ORF status, its function remaining uncertain. CDR3 size: 14 residues. V shed 0 bases and J shed 2 bases, with 7 bases lying between them. The chain's CDR3 is CARSLDGLTDTQYF. CDR3 coding DNA: TGTGCCAGAAGCTTGGATGGGCTCACAGATACGCAGTATTTT.

V usage is TRBV5-1 and J usage is TRBJ2-7; tentatively, D is TRBD2 (5 bases). V lost 0 bases to trimming and J lost 5 bases, with 15 bases between them. The CDR3 sequence is 15 residues long. CDR1 is SGHRS, CDR2 YFSETQ, per germline. CDR3 loop: CASSLAGRQEDEQYF. The CDR3 coding sequence is TGCGCCAGCAGCTTGGCCGGGCGGCAGGAGGACGAGCAGTACTTC.

This clone was counted only a few times. V usage is TRBV7-2 and J usage is TRBJ2-7, with a weak D call TRBD2 (5 bases). V was trimmed by 5 bases and J by 1 base, leaving 12 bases between them. Per the germline V gene, CDR1 is SGHTA and CDR2 is FQGNSA. The CDR3 spans 14 residues. The CDR3 loop is CASSPVGVSYEQYF. The DNA for the CDR3 is TGTGCCAGCAGCCCCGTCGGGGTGTCCTACGAGCAGTACTTC.

The chain carries TRBV5-1 and TRBJ2-5; tentative D call: TRBD1 (5 bases). The CDR3 totals 15 residues. V lost 0 bases and J 2 bases, leaving 11 bases between the germline ends. Germline values: CDR1 SGHRS, CDR2 YFSETQ. The CDR3 sequence: CASSLVQAGQETQYF. CDR3 nucleotide sequence: TGCGCCAGCAGCTTGGTACAGGCCGGGCAAGAGACCCAGTACTTC.

The table lists this clone with a few counts. The chain recombines TRBV7-8 with TRBJ1-1; the D is unclear. CDR3 size: 14 residues. In germline, CDR1 is SGHVS, CDR2 FQNEAQ. V lost 3 bases and J 3 bases, leaving 11 bases between the germline ends. The CDR3 nucleotides read TGTGCCAGCAGCTTTTCGGGGTCGGACACTGAAGCTTTCTTT. Translating it yields CASSFSGSDTEAFF.

In nucleotides, the CDR3 is TGTGCCAGCAGCTTGGGGGGGCGGGGGCCCTCCTACAATGAGCAGTTCTTC. This encodes CASSLGGRGPSYNEQFF. V usage is TRBV7-2 and J usage is TRBJ2-1; TRBD2 might be the D (7 bases). V was trimmed by 3 bases and J by 0 bases, leaving 15 bases between them. Germline loops: CDR1 SGHTA, CDR2 FQGNSA. The CDR3 is 17 amino acids.

The gene calls are TRBV7-3 and TRBJ2-3; D gene ambiguous. Germline V gene lookup returns CDR1 SGHTA and CDR2 FQGTGA. V was pared by 4 bases and J by 10 bases, with 12 bases between. The CDR3 is 12 residues long. The CDR3 DNA follows: TGTGCCAGCAGCTCAAGCCTCGATGCGCAGTATTTT. This sequence encodes CASSSSLDAQYF.

The chain couples TRBV10-3 to TRBJ2-7; maybe TRBD1 (6 bases). Germline-derived CDR1 and CDR2 are ENHRY and SYGVKD. The V end was cut by 3 bases, the J end by 6 bases, with 39 bases between. CDR3 length: 22 amino acids. CDR3 DNA: TGTGCCATCAGTGAAACGATCGACTACCCGGGACACCCAACGGATATCGGCGTCGAGCAGTACTTC. Residues: CAISETIDYPGHPTDIGVEQYF.

This clone has only one observation. The chain links TRBV21-1 to TRBJ2-7; the table's D gene call, TRBD1, was not cross checked with the DNA. TRBV21-1 constitutes a pseudogene. The CDR3 has 18 amino acids. The CDR3 loop reads CASSNYLRDRELLYEQYF. The CDR3 region has the DNA TGTGCCAGCAGCAATTACCTCCGGGACAGGGAATTACTCTACGAGCAGTACTTC.

This clone occurred a few times. V and J are TRBV9 and TRBJ2-7, with a tentative D call TRBD2 (7 bases). The germline V and J ends were trimmed by 4 bases and 6 bases, with 20 bases remaining between them. This CDR3 has 15 amino acids. Germline CDR1 is SGDLS and CDR2 is YYNGEE. Here the CDR3 reads CASSPSGTEGGEQYF. DNA of the CDR3: TGTGCCAGCAGCCCTAGCGGCACGGAGGGGGGCGAGCAGTACTTC.

As concerns this clone: At one of its ends the junction is not consistent with the germline gene, which may arise from a read error. The chain is built from TRBV7-9 and TRBJ1-1, with D perhaps matching TRBD1 (6 bases). Per germline, CDR1 SEHNR and CDR2 FQNEAQ (reference sequence). This CDR3 contains 12 residues. The CDR3: CSSSLEGTTAFF. The CDR3 region has the DNA TGTTCCAGCAGCTTAGAGGGGACAACAGCTTTCTTT.

This chain uses TRBV19 with TRBJ1-1, with D possibly matching TRBD1 (6 bases). This CDR3 contains 14 residues. Trimming pared 4 bases from V and 0 bases from J, leaving 9 bases between. Germline CDR1 LNHDA, CDR2 SQIVND (reference sequence). The CDR3 is CASSTQGMNTEAFF. CDR3 sequence (DNA): TGTGCCAGTAGTACTCAGGGGATGAACACTGAAGCTTTCTTT.

The chain is built from TRBV7-2 and TRBJ2-7, with 7 bases matching TRBD1. This CDR3 is 13 amino acids long. The V gene end was trimmed by 3 bases and the J gene end by 5 bases; junction bases not matched to a gene: 4. Germline lookup yields CDR1 SGHTA and CDR2 FQGNSA. The CDR3 bases are TGTGCCAGCAGCTTTTACAGGGGCAACGAGCAGTACTTC. It is translated as CASSFYRGNEQYF.